This T cell receptor beta chain was captured by sequencing in a study of prognosis after radiotherapy for stage I lung cancer. Turning to the study itself: Medical inoperability was considered to apply to all enrolled non-small cell lung cancer patients.

Deletions cut 2 bases from V and 1 base from J, with 18 bases between. The CDR3 has 17 amino acids. CDR1 and CDR2 from the germline V gene are KGHSH and LQKENI. Using two-round multiplex PCR, the authors amplified TCR beta CDR3 from genomic DNA. First-round PCR employed TRBV- and TRBJ-specific primers for each gene. TCRdb used MiXCR to reprocess the multiplex PCR reads, holding one entry per CDR3 protein. The sample contains around 56,000 distinct CDR3 sequences, more than 20% of which appear only once. This clonotype was recorded at least ten times. The clonotype originates from a donor older than 45 with non-small cell lung cancer. V is TRBV18 and J is TRBJ2-7; no clear D. This material consisted of PBMCs, taken before or after stereotactic body radiation therapy (not recorded which). CDR3 residues: CASSPGEAGSSSYEQYF. Written as DNA, the CDR3 is TGTGCCAGCTCACCAGGTGAGGCCGGGTCTAGTTCCTACGAGCAGTACTTC. Looking up the rest from reference TRBV18 and TRBJ2-7 gives the full variable domain: NAGVMQNPRHLVRRRGQEARLRCSPMKGHSHVYWYRQLPEEGLKFMVYLQKENIIDESGMPKERFSAEFPKEGPSILRIQQVVRGDSAAYFCASSPGEAGSSSYEQYFGPGTRLTVT.